Following are 14 T cell receptor beta chains from one sample sequenced in a study of blood T cell repertoires in COVID-19. Only in-frame clones appear in the TCRdb table, and some are missing; sequencing was by immunoSEQ multiplex PCR. The data contain about 250,000 clones, about 85% of them singletons. Source material: peripheral blood. Receptors originate from a young man with active or convalescent COVID-19.

The V call is TRBV12-2, the J call TRBJ2-3; the table's TRBD2 call for D was not verified on the DNA. TRBV12-2 is a pseudogene locus. The CDR3 is made up of 15 amino acids. The CDR3 DNA reads as TGTGCAAGTCGCGCCCAACCCAGAGAGGCCGATACGCAGTATTTT. Translation gives CASRAQPREADTQYF.

The CDR3 protein is CATSDRQGQESSYNSPLHF. Written as DNA, the CDR3 is TGTGCCACCAGTGATCGCCAAGGACAGGAATCCTCCTATAATTCACCCCTCCACTTT. The rearrangement joins TRBV24-1 to TRBJ1-6; 7 bases line up with TRBD1. The CDR3 loop spans 19 amino acids. V shed 3 bases, J shed 0 bases, and the junction held 10 bases outside the gene matches. The V gene's germline CDR1 is KGHDR and CDR2 SFDVKD.

The chain recombines TRBV7-8 with TRBJ2-2; possibly TRBD2 for D (5 bases). The CDR3 runs 16 residues. The V end lost 3 bases, the J end lost 6 bases, and 17 bases lay between the germline ends. Germline lookup yields CDR1 SGHVS and CDR2 FQNEAQ. CDR3 DNA sequence: TGTGCCAGCAGCTTTTGGACCGGGGTGGGTCCCGGGGAGCTGTTTTTT. Amino acids: CASSFWTGVGPGELFF.

The rearrangement joins TRBV7-2 to TRBJ2-3, with TRBD2 matching over 9 bases. This CDR3 has 17 amino acids. The V gene's germline CDR1 is SGHTA and CDR2 FQGNSA. Trimming removed 5 bases from V and 1 base from J; junction bases left unmatched: 10. The CDR3, as DNA: TGTGCCAGCAGCCAAACGGCGGGGGGGTGGGGCACAGATACGCAGTATTTT. Translated: CASSQTAGGWGTDTQYF. The whole variable domain, filled in from reference TRBV7-2 and TRBJ2-3, reads GAGVSQSPSNKVTEKGKDVELRCDPISGHTALYWYRQSLGQGLEFLIYFQGNSAPDKSGLPSDRFSAERTGGSVSTLTIQRTQQEDSAVYLCASSQTAGGWGTDTQYFGPGTRLTVL.

The rearrangement uses TRBV11-2 and TRBJ2-7, with TRBD2 matching over 7 bases. The CDR3 spans 17 residues. The V segment lost 1 base and the J segment 0 bases; nucleotides outside the gene matches: 9. Germline lookup yields CDR1 SGHAT and CDR2 FQNNGV. CDR3 DNA sequence: TGTGCCAGCAGCTTAGCCGGGAGGTGGGATAGCTCCTACGAGCAGTACTTC. This sequence encodes CASSLAGRWDSSYEQYF.

The rearrangement uses TRBV25-1 and TRBJ2-1, with D possibly TRBD1 on 6 matching bases. The CDR3 is 15 amino acids. The V gene's germline CDR1 is MGHDK and CDR2 SYGVNS. V gave up 8 bases and J gave up 4 bases, with 18 bases separating them. The CDR3 is CASPEGEIPYNEQFF. The CDR3 nucleotides are TGTGCCAGCCCTGAGGGGGAGATCCCGTACAATGAGCAGTTCTTC. Full variable domain (outside the CDR3, taken from reference TRBV25-1 and TRBJ2-1): EADIYQTPRYLVIGTGKKITLECSQTMGHDKMYWYQQDPGMELHLIHYSYGVNSTEKGDLSSESTVSRIRTEHFPLTLESARPSHTSQYLCASPEGEIPYNEQFFGPGTRLTVL.

The CDR3 spells CASRSILESGTSGRPYNEQFF. The DNA for the CDR3 is TGTGCCAGCAGATCAATCCTAGAGTCCGGGACTAGCGGGAGACCCTACAATGAGCAGTTCTTC. The rearrangement links TRBV28 to TRBJ2-1; TRBD2 aligns across 14 bases. CDR1 is MDHEN and CDR2 is SYDVKM in the germline V gene. The CDR3 contains 21 residues. Losses at the gene ends were 6 bases for V and 2 bases for J; bases not matched to a gene: 18.

The chain recombines TRBV6-5 with TRBJ1-3; possibly TRBD1 for D (6 bases). Trimming pared 6 bases from V and 5 bases from J, leaving 8 bases between. Germline V CDR1 and CDR2: MNHEY, SVGAGI. The CDR3 has 12 amino acids. The CDR3 sequence is CASSGDRNTIYF. The CDR3, as DNA: TGTGCCAGCAGCGGGGACAGAAACACCATATATTTT.

This chain links TRBV4-3 with TRBJ1-1; a weak D match, TRBD1 (5 bases). The CDR3 runs to 15 residues. In germline, CDR1 is LGHNA, CDR2 YSLEER. With 1 base removed from V and 4 bases from J, the gap between germline ends came to 13 bases. CDR3 loop: CASSQVGGGPTEAFF. DNA of the CDR3: TGCGCCAGCAGCCAAGTCGGGGGGGGACCCACTGAAGCTTTCTTT.

This chain uses TRBV6-1 with TRBJ1-2; TRBD1 might be the D (5 bases). Looked up from germline, CDR1 is MNHNS and CDR2 is SASEGT. V lost 1 base and J 4 bases, leaving 7 bases between the germline ends. There are 13 residues in the CDR3. CDR3 bases: TGTGCCAGCAGTGAAGGACAGTCCTATGGCTACACCTTC. Protein sequence: CASSEGQSYGYTF.

This rearrangement joins TRBV5-1 to TRBJ2-2, with 11 bases aligning to TRBD1. The V and J ends lost 4 bases and 5 bases, in that order; junction bases with no gene match: 4. The CDR3 totals 15 residues. Germline CDR1 and CDR2: SGHRS and YFSETQ. The CDR3 is CASSTGQGATGELFF. The DNA for the CDR3 is TGCGCCAGCAGCACCGGACAGGGGGCGACCGGGGAGCTGTTTTTT. The variable domain in full, with the rest retrieved from reference TRBV5-1 and TRBJ2-2, is KAGVTQTPRYLIKTRGQQVTLSCSPISGHRSVSWYQQTPGQGLQFLFEYFSETQRNKGNFPGRFSGRQFSNSRSEMNVSTLELGDSALYLCASSTGQGATGELFFGEGSRLTVL.

This rearrangement joins TRBV19 to TRBJ1-1; no clear D gene. V was clipped by 4 bases and J by 4 bases, with 10 bases between them. Germline-derived CDR1 and CDR2 are LNHDA and SQIVND (reference sequence). The CDR3 contains 13 residues. As DNA, the CDR3 is TGTGCCAGTAGTACCCGGGGTGGCACTGAAGCTTTCTTT. Its protein product is CASSTRGGTEAFF.

This chain connects TRBV9 to TRBJ2-7, with 8 bases aligning to TRBD1. The germline V gene encodes CDR1 SGDLS and CDR2 YYNGEE. V trimming: 3 bases; J trimming: 0 bases; junction bases outside the gene matches: 8. The CDR3 is 16 amino acids. CDR3 nucleotides: TGTGCCAGCAGCGATACTACGGACAGGGTCTCCTACGAGCAGTACTTC. Encoded protein: CASSDTTDRVSYEQYF. The variable domain in full, with the rest retrieved from reference TRBV9 and TRBJ2-7, is DSGVTQTPKHLITATGQRVTLRCSPRSGDLSVYWYQQSLDQGLQFLIQYYNGEERAKGNILERFSAQQFPDLHSELNLSSLELGDSALYFCASSDTTDRVSYEQYFGPGTRLTVT.

The chain employs TRBV5-4 and TRBJ2-3; 13 bases match TRBD2. The trim removed 4 bases at V and 3 bases at J, leaving 2 bases unmatched. CDR1 is SGHNT, CDR2 YYREEE, per germline (reference sequence). This CDR3 is 15 amino acids long. CDR3 sequence reads: CASSRTSGRTDTQYF. CDR3 bases: TGTGCCAGCAGCAGGACTAGCGGGAGAACAGATACGCAGTATTTT.